The clone carrying this T cell receptor beta chain was counted between two and nine times. The data are from a study of identical twins. One entry per CDR3 protein results from TCRdb running MiXCR on the 5' RACE reads. Here the sample spans 450,000 to 650,000 distinct CDR3 sequences, around 9.6% being singletons. Deletions cut 5 bases from V and 0 bases from J, with 15 bases between. The germline V gene encodes CDR1 DFQATT and CDR2 SNEGSKA (reference sequence). The CDR3 is made up of 15 amino acids. These data were also reused for a study on yellow fever vaccine responses in identical twins.

The chain links TRBV20-1 to TRBJ2-3; D unclear. The sequenced sample consisted of PBMCs. The clonotype comes from a young woman in good health. Written as DNA, the CDR3 is TGCAGTGCTTACCGACCCAGTGGAAGCACAGATACGCAGTATTTT. Amino acids: CSAYRPSGSTDTQYF.